One sample yielded the 5 T cell receptor beta chains listed below, sequenced in a study of T cells after yellow fever vaccination. TCRdb redid the calling of the 5' RACE reads with MiXCR, one entry per CDR3 protein. The table has some 300,000 distinct CDR3 sequences, around 3.6% seen once; the top ten hold 20% to 30%. This specimen was PBMCs, taken on the day of the yellow fever booster vaccination. Source of these receptors: a man aged 18 to 29 who received the YFV17D yellow fever vaccine.

This clonotype was seen ten or more times. The chain combines TRBV4-1 with TRBJ2-4; D ambiguous. The CDR3 runs to 15 residues. Trimming took off 0 bases at V and 4 bases at J, with 10 bases between the two ends. Per the germline V gene, CDR1 is MGHRA and CDR2 is YSYEKL. CDR3 sequence (DNA): TGCGCCAGCAGCCAAGATCTGACCTTTAAAAACATTCAGTACTTC. Translating it yields CASSQDLTFKNIQYF.

This clonotype was seen many times. The DNA for the CDR3 is TGTGCCAGCAGTTATCGGACAGGGGGCCCATACGAGCAGTACTTC. Translating it yields CASSYRTGGPYEQYF. V is TRBV6-2 or TRBV6-3 and J is TRBJ2-7; 11 positions agree with TRBD1. With 3 bases clipped from V and 4 bases from J, the junction kept 5 bases outside the gene matches. This CDR3 has 15 residues. Germline V gene sequence: CDR1 MNHEY, CDR2 SVGEGT.

This clonotype has only a few counts. The chain joins TRBV6-2 or TRBV6-3 to TRBJ2-5; D remains ambiguous. The CDR3 loop spans 16 amino acids. Trimming took off 6 bases at V and 0 bases at J, with 17 bases between the two ends. CDR1 MNHEY and CDR2 SVGEGT come from the germline V gene. The CDR3 nucleotides are TGTGCCAGCAGATTCTCTACTTGGGCGGACCAAGAGACCCAGTACTTC. This sequence encodes CASRFSTWADQETQYF.

The rearrangement uses TRBV7-2 and TRBJ1-1; D perhaps matches TRBD1 (5 bases). Looked up from germline, CDR1 is SGHTA and CDR2 is FQGNSA. The CDR3 covers 15 residues. With 4 bases removed from V and 3 bases from J, the gap between germline ends came to 15 bases. The CDR3 DNA is TGTGCCAGCAGCTCCTCGGGGGGGGGTCACACTGAAGCTTTCTTT. Its translation: CASSSSGGGHTEAFF. Based on the CDR3 plus reference TRBV7-2 and TRBJ1-1, the full variable domain is GAGVSQSPSNKVTEKGKDVELRCDPISGHTALYWYRQSLGQGLEFLIYFQGNSAPDKSGLPSDRFSAERTGGSVSTLTIQRTQQEDSAVYLCASSSSGGGHTEAFFGQGTRLTVV.

The chain combines TRBV18 with TRBJ2-6; the match to TRBD2 covers 12 bases. The length of the CDR3 is 18 residues. V shed 4 bases, J shed 0 bases, and the junction held 4 bases outside the gene matches. Germline CDR1 and CDR2: KGHSH and LQKENI. The CDR3 here is CASSRRLAGDSGANVLTF. As DNA, the CDR3 is TGTGCCAGCTCACGACGACTAGCGGGGGACTCTGGGGCCAACGTCCTGACTTTC.